The 2 T cell receptor beta chains presented below share a single source sample, sequenced in a study of T-cell reconstitution after alpha-beta-depleted transplantation in children. Unique molecular identifiers featured in how the TCRbeta library was prepared. One entry per CDR3 protein, called by TCRdb with MiXCR from the PCR reads. Of 500,000 to 750,000 distinct CDR3 sequences in the sample, about a quarter were seen once. The specimen comprised PBMCs, sampled before TCRalphabeta/CD19-depleted stem cell transplant. The receptors shown here come from a boy under three years old with Wiskott-Aldrich syndrome, due to receive a stem cell transplant.

This clonotype was counted at least ten times. The chain joins TRBV2 to TRBJ2-5; unclear D gene. Germline V gene lookup returns CDR1 SNHLY and CDR2 FYNNEI. V was pared by 7 bases and J by 3 bases, with 6 bases between. This CDR3 region has 11 residues. The DNA for the CDR3 is TGTGCCAGCAAACGAGAAGAGACCCAGTACTTC. Translated: CASKREETQYF. The complete variable domain, with remaining parts taken from reference TRBV2 and TRBJ2-5, reads EPEVTQTPSHQVTQMGQEVILRCVPISNHLYFYWYRQILGQKVEFLVSFYNNEISEKSEIFDDQFSVERPDGSNFTLKIRSTKLEDSAMYFCASKREETQYFGPGTRLLVL.

The chain is built from TRBV28 and TRBJ2-7, with 12 bases aligning to TRBD2. CDR1 and CDR2 (germline): MDHEN, SYDVKM. The CDR3 runs 19 residues. Unmatched junction bases numbered 21, after V lost 10 bases and J lost 2 bases. The CDR3 sequence is CATWGGGALAGGATYEQYF. CDR3 nucleotide sequence: TGTGCCACATGGGGGGGCGGGGCGCTAGCGGGAGGGGCCACCTACGAGCAGTACTTC.